Below are 14 T cell receptor beta chains sequenced from a single sample in a study of T cells in tuberculosis. Using immunoSEQ multiplex PCR, the repertoire was profiled, and TCRdb retains in-frame clones only, with some absent. The data hold under 45,000 clones, with 93% observed a single time. Material: PBMCs. The source of these receptors is a donor aged 10 to 29 with latent tuberculosis or without tuberculosis infection.

The chain employs TRBV19 and TRBJ2-1, with TRBD2 matching 10 bases. Germline CDR1 reads LNHDA; CDR2 reads SQIVND (reference sequence). This CDR3 region has 15 residues. Trimming took 5 bases from V and 7 from J; bases not matched to a gene: 8. CDR3 sequence (DNA): TGTGCCAGTAGTGTAAGCGGGGGGGCACGGAATGAGCAGTTCTTC. Its protein product is CASSVSGGARNEQFF.

The chain has TRBV6-1 and TRBJ2-7, with D unresolved. Germline CDR1 reads MNHNS; CDR2 reads SASEGT. This CDR3 is 15 amino acids long. V was clipped by 2 bases and J by 2 bases, with 13 bases between them. The CDR3 reads CASSEFLSAAYEQYF. The CDR3, as DNA: TGTGCCAGCAGTGAATTTCTAAGCGCTGCCTACGAGCAGTACTTC.

The chain joins TRBV11-2 to TRBJ2-7, with D perhaps matching TRBD2 (5 bases). This CDR3 has 15 amino acids. Trimming stripped 1 base from V and 2 bases from J, with 12 bases between. In germline, CDR1 is SGHAT, CDR2 FQNNGV. For the CDR3, the DNA is TGTGCCAGCAGCTTAGGTGGGGAGCGCGCCTACGAGCAGTACTTC. It encodes CASSLGGERAYEQYF.

V is TRBV6-6 and J is TRBJ1-1; no firm D call. CDR3 size: 12 residues. V was shortened by 6 bases and J by 2 bases, with 7 bases between the two germline ends. Germline CDR1 and CDR2: MNHNY and SVGAGI (reference sequence). The CDR3 loop is CASRLPNTEAFF. The CDR3 nucleotides read TGTGCCAGCAGGCTACCCAACACTGAAGCTTTCTTT.

The rearrangement joins TRBV4-1 to TRBJ1-5; TRBD1 agrees at 7 bases. There are 18 residues in the CDR3. The trim removed 1 base at V and 0 bases at J, leaving 9 bases unmatched. Germline assignment: CDR1 MGHRA and CDR2 YSYEKL. The chain's CDR3 is CASSQGPGTARSNQPQHF. The CDR3 DNA follows: TGCGCCAGCAGCCAAGGACCAGGGACAGCGCGTAGCAATCAGCCCCAGCATTTT.

The chain joins TRBV10-2 to TRBJ1-1; 7 bases are shared with TRBD1. The trim removed 10 bases at V and 4 bases at J, leaving 3 bases unmatched. The CDR3 has 11 amino acids. CDR1 and CDR2 from the germline V gene are WSHSY and SAAADI. As DNA, the CDR3 is TGCGCCACACAGGGGACCACTGAAGCTTTCTTT. Translation gives CATQGTTEAFF.

V gene TRBV25-1 combines with J gene TRBJ1-2; D may be TRBD1 (6 bases). There are 15 residues in the CDR3. Trimming stripped 4 bases from V and 6 bases from J, with 18 bases between. Germline values: CDR1 MGHDK, CDR2 SYGVNS. The CDR3 DNA follows: TGTGCCAGCAGTGTAATAACTCGGGGGGCTGATGGCTACACCTTC. Its protein product is CASSVITRGADGYTF.

The CDR3 coding sequence is TGCGCCAGCAGTGAGTCGTCTATTCATAATGAGCAGTTCTTC. It codes for CASSESSIHNEQFF. This sequence joins TRBV10-2 and TRBJ2-1; D unresolved. Looked up from germline, CDR1 is WSHSY and CDR2 is SAAADI. V lost 0 bases to trimming and J lost 7 bases, with 10 bases between them. The CDR3 length is 14 residues.

V and J are TRBV5-4 and TRBJ1-2; D unclear. V lost 2 bases, J lost 5 bases, and 13 bases lay in between. Germline V gene sequence: CDR1 SGHNT, CDR2 YYREEE (reference sequence). There are 14 residues in the CDR3. Here the CDR3 reads CASSFTTDFYGYTF. The CDR3 nucleotides read TGTGCCAGCAGCTTTACGACTGACTTTTATGGCTACACCTTC.

J is TRBJ1-1 and V is TRBV9; TRBD1 aligns across 7 bases. The V segment lost 4 bases and the J segment 6 bases; nucleotides outside the gene matches: 12. Germline CDR1 reads SGDLS; CDR2 reads YYNGEE. CDR3 length: 15 amino acids. The CDR3 DNA reads as TGTGCCAGCAGCCCCCCGGGACAGATTCGCGCTGAAGCTTTCTTT. This sequence encodes CASSPPGQIRAEAFF.

The chain is built from TRBV7-9 and TRBJ2-1; 7 positions match TRBD2. The CDR3 runs 16 residues. Germline trimming cut 5 bases from V and 0 bases from J; bases unmatched to any gene: 7. Germline CDR1 reads SEHNR; CDR2 reads FQNEAQ (reference sequence). The CDR3 coding sequence is TGTGCCAGCAGCCCGGGACTATCGAGCTCCTACAATGAGCAGTTCTTC. It yields the protein CASSPGLSSSYNEQFF.

The chain is built from TRBV7-6 and TRBJ1-3, with 8 nucleotides matching TRBD1. Germline CDR1 reads SGHVS; CDR2 reads FNYEAQ. The CDR3 is made up of 15 amino acids. The V gene end was trimmed by 2 bases and the J gene end by 3 bases; junction bases not matched to a gene: 3. CDR3 bases: TGTGCCAGCAGCTTACAGGGGGCGCGTGGAAACACCATATATTTT. The encoded protein is CASSLQGARGNTIYF.

The chain is built from TRBV7-2 and TRBJ2-1, with 12 bases lining up with TRBD2. Germline loops: CDR1 SGHTA, CDR2 FQGNSA. This CDR3 is built from 18 residues. The trim removed 1 base at V and 8 bases at J, leaving 12 bases unmatched. The DNA for the CDR3 is TGTGCCAGCAGCTTAGAGAGCCTAGCGGGGGGGCCGAGGGATGAGCAGTTCTTC. Translated, it gives CASSLESLAGGPRDEQFF.

CDR3 nucleotides: TGTGCCAGCAGTTTAGGTGCGGGGGGAGGCGGGGAGCTGTTTTTT. Amino acids: CASSLGAGGGGELFF. The chain links TRBV27 to TRBJ2-2, with 8 bases that match TRBD2. With V trimmed by 2 bases and J by 7 bases, 6 bases remained unmatched. The CDR3 sequence is 15 residues long. The germline CDR1 and CDR2 sequences are MNHEY and SMNVEV (reference sequence).